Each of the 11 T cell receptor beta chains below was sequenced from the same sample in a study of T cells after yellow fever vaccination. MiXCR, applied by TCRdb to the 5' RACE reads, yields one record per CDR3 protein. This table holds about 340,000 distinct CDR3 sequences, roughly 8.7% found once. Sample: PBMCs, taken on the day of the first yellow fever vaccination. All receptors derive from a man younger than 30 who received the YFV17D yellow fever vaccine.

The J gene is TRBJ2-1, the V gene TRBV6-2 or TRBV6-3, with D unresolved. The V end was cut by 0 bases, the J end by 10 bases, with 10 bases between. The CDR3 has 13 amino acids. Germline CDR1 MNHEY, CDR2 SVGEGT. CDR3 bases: TGTGCCAGCAGTTACTCTTGGTTGCGGGAGCAGTTCTTC. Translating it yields CASSYSWLREQFF.

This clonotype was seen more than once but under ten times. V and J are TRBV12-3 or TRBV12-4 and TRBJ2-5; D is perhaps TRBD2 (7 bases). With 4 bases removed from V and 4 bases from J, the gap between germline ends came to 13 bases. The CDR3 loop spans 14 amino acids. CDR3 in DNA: TGTGCCAGCAGTTCTGGGGGGGGCGGAGAGACCCAGTACTTC. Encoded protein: CASSSGGGGETQYF.

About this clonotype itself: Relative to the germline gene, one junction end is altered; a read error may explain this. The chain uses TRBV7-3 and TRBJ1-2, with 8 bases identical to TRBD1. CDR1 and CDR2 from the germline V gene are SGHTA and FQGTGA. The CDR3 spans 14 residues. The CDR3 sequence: CASTLGQGIYGYTF. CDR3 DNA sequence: TGTGCCAGCACCTTAGGACAGGGCATCTATGGCTACACCTTC.

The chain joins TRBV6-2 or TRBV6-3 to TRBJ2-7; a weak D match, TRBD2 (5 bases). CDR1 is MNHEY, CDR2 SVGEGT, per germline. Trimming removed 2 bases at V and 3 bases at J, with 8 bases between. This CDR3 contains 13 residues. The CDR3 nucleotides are TGTGCCAGCAGTTACGAGGGATACTACGAGCAGTACGTC. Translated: CASSYEGYYEQYV.

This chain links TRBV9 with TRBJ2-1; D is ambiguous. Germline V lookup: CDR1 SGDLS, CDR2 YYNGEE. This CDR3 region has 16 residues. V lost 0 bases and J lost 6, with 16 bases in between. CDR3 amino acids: CASSVAWLARLNEQFF. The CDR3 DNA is TGTGCCAGCAGCGTAGCTTGGTTAGCCCGGCTCAATGAGCAGTTCTTC.

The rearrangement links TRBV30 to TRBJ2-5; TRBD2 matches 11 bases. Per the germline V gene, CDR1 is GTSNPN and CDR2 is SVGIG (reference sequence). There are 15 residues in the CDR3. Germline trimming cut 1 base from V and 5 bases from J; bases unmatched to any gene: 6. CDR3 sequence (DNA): TGTGCCTGGAGTGAACAGGGACTAGCGGTTGAGACCCAGTACTTC. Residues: CAWSEQGLAVETQYF.

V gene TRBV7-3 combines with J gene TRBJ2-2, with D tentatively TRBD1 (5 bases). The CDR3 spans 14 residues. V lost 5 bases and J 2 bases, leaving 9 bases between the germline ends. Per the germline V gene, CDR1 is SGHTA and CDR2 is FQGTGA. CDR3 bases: TGTGCCAGCAGCCTCGACAGTAACACCGGGGAGCTGTTTTTT. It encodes CASSLDSNTGELFF.

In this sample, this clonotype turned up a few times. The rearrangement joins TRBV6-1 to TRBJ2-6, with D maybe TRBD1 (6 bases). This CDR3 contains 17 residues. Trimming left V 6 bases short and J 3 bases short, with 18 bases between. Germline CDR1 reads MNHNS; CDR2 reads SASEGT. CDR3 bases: TGTGCCAGCAGCCTCGGGACACTGCGGTATGGGGCCAACGTCCTGACTTTC. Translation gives CASSLGTLRYGANVLTF.

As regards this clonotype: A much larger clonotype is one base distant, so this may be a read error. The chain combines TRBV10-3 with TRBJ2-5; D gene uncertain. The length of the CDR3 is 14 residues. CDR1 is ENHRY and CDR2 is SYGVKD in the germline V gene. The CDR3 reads CTSNKAHGQETQYF. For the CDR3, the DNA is TGTACCAGTAACAAGGCCCACGGGCAAGAGACCCAGTACTTC.

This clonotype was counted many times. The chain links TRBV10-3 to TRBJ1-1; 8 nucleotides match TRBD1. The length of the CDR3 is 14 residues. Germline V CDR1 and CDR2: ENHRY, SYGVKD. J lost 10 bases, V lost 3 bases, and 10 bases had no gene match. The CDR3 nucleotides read TGTGCCATCAGTGATAGGACAGGGACACTGACAGCTTTCTTT. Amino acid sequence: CAISDRTGTLTAFF.

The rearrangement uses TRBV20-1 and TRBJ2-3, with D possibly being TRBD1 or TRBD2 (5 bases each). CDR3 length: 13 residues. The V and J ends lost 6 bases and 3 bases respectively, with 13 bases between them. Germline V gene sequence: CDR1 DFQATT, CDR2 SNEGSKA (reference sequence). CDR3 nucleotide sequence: TGCAGTGCCCGTGAGGGGCGAACAGATACGCAGTATTTT. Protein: CSAREGRTDTQYF.